This TCR beta chain was identified during a study of PD-1 blockade in classical Hodgkin lymphoma. Study in general: A 3 mg/kg intravenous dose of nivolumab was received by patients every 2 weeks.

Study results and limitations: By C4D1, CD4+ diversity increased significantly, especially in complete responders.

All patients experienced relapse after autologous stem cell transplantation, and brentuximab vedotin exposure was variable. When best responses were assessed, they were complete response, partial response or progressive disease. The method was immunoSEQ multiplex PCR; TCRdb's version includes in-frame clones alone and lacks a portion of them. This repertoire shows almost 85,000 clones, around 90% found once; its top ten account for about 20%. CDR3 size: 18 residues. Worth noting for this clone: Its specificity is not known.

This clonotype originated in a human donor with classical Hodgkin lymphoma. The sequenced sample was peripheral blood mononuclear cells (PBMCs), obtained at baseline. The chain employs TRBV21-1 and TRBJ2-6; TRBD1, the table's D call, was not compared with the DNA. TRBV21-1 is annotated as a pseudogene. CDR3 loop: CASSKRRTGPTGANVLTF. The CDR3 region has the DNA TGTGCCAGCAGCAAAAGGAGGACAGGCCCTACTGGGGCCAACGTCCTGACTTTC.